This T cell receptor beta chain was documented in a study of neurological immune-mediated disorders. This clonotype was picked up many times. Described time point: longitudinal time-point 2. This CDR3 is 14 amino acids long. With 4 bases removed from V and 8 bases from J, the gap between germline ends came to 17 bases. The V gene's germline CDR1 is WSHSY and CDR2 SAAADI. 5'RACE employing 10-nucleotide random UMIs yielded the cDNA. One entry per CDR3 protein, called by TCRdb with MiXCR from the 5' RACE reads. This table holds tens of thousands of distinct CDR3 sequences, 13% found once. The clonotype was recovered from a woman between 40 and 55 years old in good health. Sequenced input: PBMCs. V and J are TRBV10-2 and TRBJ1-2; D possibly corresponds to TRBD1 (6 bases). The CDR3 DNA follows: TGCGCCAGCAGTGCACTACAGGGAGTCTTCGGCTACACCTTC. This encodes CASSALQGVFGYTF.